Sequencing of this TCR beta chain was carried out in a study of sequential checkpoint blockade in melanoma. The overall study: Both treatment sequences were followed by maintenance nivolumab. Roughly 22 patients had matched tumor biopsies before treatment and at week 13 after nivolumab or ipilimumab alone. Findings and caveats of the study: Pretreatment TIL clonality tracked with response in the nivolumab-first arm. Tumor T-cell fraction and clonality correlated with PD-L1 and CD8+ counts.

This clone was detected a few times. Its specificity is not known. Measured with immunoSEQ multiplex PCR; TCRdb has only the in-frame clones, and not every one. The sample carries fewer than 6,500 clones, 25% to 30% recorded once. This CDR3 comprises 15 residues. Germline values: CDR1 SGHNT, CDR2 YENEEA. V was pared by 5 bases and J by 7 bases, with 4 bases of the junction left unmatched. As to treatment: randomized to nivolumab then ipilimumab (arm A) or the reverse (arm B). This receptor was identified in a human donor with melanoma. The specimen was tumor tissue (inferred from file names), collected from a patient given nivolumab and ipilimumab in sequence. This sequence joins TRBV11-3 and TRBJ2-2; 13 bases are a match to TRBD2. CDR3 DNA: TGTGCCAGCAGCCTCCGGACTAGCGGGAGCGGGGAGCTGTTTTTT. Its protein is CASSLRTSGSGELFF.